A single sample is the source of the 24 T cell receptor beta chains below, sequenced in a study of quantifying T cell responses using KT2 cells. Study context: Reverse transcription used primers in the TCR alpha and beta constant regions.

Each cDNA got a UMI-containing oligo ligated at its 3' end. The first PCR ran roughly 4 cycles with an equimolar RC1.1 and RC1.2 beta primer mix. TCRdb used MiXCR to reprocess the UMI-ligation and nested PCR reads, holding one entry per CDR3 protein. The table shows 50,000 to 70,000 distinct CDR3 sequences, with 10% to 15% occurring only once. The source material was PBMCs spiked with cells of the T cell clone KT2. These receptors were obtained from a human donor.

This clonotype appeared a few times. The gene calls are TRBV20-1 and TRBJ1-2; 7 bases are a match to TRBD1. With 0 bases clipped from V and 4 bases from J, the junction kept 5 bases outside the gene matches. The germline V gene has CDR1 DFQATT and CDR2 SNEGSKA (reference sequence). The CDR3 is made up of 14 amino acids. The CDR3 nucleotides are TGCAGTGCTAGAGAGAACAGGGGTATCTATGGCTACACCTTC. This translates into CSARENRGIYGYTF.

The V call is TRBV13, the J call TRBJ2-7; 7 nucleotides agree with TRBD1. Germline V gene sequence: CDR1 PRHDT, CDR2 FYEKMQ (reference sequence). The CDR3 contains 12 residues. Losses at the gene ends were 4 bases for V and 9 bases for J; bases not matched to a gene: 6. The CDR3 sequence: CASSSKGAWQYF. The CDR3 nucleotides are TGTGCCAGCAGCTCGAAGGGGGCTTGGCAGTACTTC.

For this clonotype: A much more abundant neighbour one base away suggests this may be a read error. V gene TRBV6-5 combines with J gene TRBJ1-1, with TRBD1 as a possible D gene (5 bases). This CDR3 is 12 amino acids long. Germline V gene lookup returns CDR1 MNHEY and CDR2 SVGAGI. CDR3 DNA: TGTACCAGCAGGAGGGGTAACACTGAAGCTTTCTTT. Translating gives CTSRRGNTEAFF.

The chain has TRBV12-3 or TRBV12-4 and TRBJ2-7; D might be TRBD2 (6 bases). Trimming removed 3 bases at V and 2 bases at J, with 17 bases between. CDR3 length: 16 amino acids. The CDR3, as DNA: TGTGCCAGCAGTTTTAGGGCGGGGACGGTTCCCTACGAGCAGTACTTC. This gives the protein CASSFRAGTVPYEQYF.

This rearrangement joins TRBV19 to TRBJ2-7; 10 bases line up with TRBD1. The germline V gene has CDR1 LNHDA and CDR2 SQIVND (reference sequence). V was clipped by 9 bases and J by 2 bases; unmatched bases: 7. This CDR3 is 14 amino acids long. DNA of the CDR3: TGTGCCAGCCCGGACAGGGGGTTTCCCTACGAGCAGTACTTC. Encoded protein: CASPDRGFPYEQYF.

A few counts support this clonotype. The rearrangement links TRBV25-1 to TRBJ2-7, with 9 bases fitting TRBD1. The CDR3 sequence is 15 residues long. With V trimmed by 9 bases and J by 5 bases, 14 bases remained unmatched. CDR1 and CDR2 (germline): MGHDK, SYGVNS. Written as DNA, the CDR3 is TGTGCCAGTTCGATTACCGGGACAGGGATCGACGAGCAGTACTTC. Translated: CASSITGTGIDEQYF.

The V gene is TRBV18, the J gene TRBJ1-1; possibly TRBD1 for D (6 bases). The ends were cut back, 0 bases at V and 5 bases at J, with 10 bases in the middle. CDR3 length: 14 residues. Germline V gene lookup returns CDR1 KGHSH and CDR2 LQKENI. CDR3 sequence reads: CASSPPQGGTEAFF. The CDR3 DNA follows: TGTGCCAGCTCACCACCACAGGGCGGGACTGAAGCTTTCTTT.

This clonotype came up a few times. The rearrangement links TRBV5-1 to TRBJ1-4, with 8 bases aligning to TRBD1. The CDR3 covers 13 residues. Germline CDR1 SGHRS, CDR2 YFSETQ. V trimming: 4 bases; J trimming: 10 bases; junction bases outside the gene matches: 6. The CDR3 DNA reads TGCGCCAGCAGCGAGACAGGGGAGACAAAACTGTTTTTT. Amino acids: CASSETGETKLFF.

This clonotype was detected many times. V is TRBV29-1 and J is TRBJ2-7, with 11 bases fitting TRBD1. The CDR3 consists of 15 residues. V gave up 4 bases and J gave up 6 bases; unmatched junction bases: 11. Germline V gene data show CDR1 as SQVTM and CDR2 as ANQGSEA. CDR3 DNA sequence: TGCAGCGTTGGCCCGGGGGACAGGGGGACGGGCGAGCAGTACTTC. It encodes CSVGPGDRGTGEQYF.

This clonotype was picked up a small number of times. The chain couples TRBV7-2 to TRBJ2-5; D could derive from TRBD1 or TRBD2 (5 bases each). Germline V gene data show CDR1 as SGHTA and CDR2 as FQGNSA. The CDR3 loop spans 13 amino acids. The germline V and J ends were trimmed by 5 bases and 2 bases, with 9 bases remaining between them. The CDR3 DNA follows: TGTGCCAGCAGCATGGGACGACAAGAGACCCAGTACTTC. This codes for CASSMGRQETQYF.

The table lists this clonotype with a few counts. The CDR3 is CASSQEGDAAYNGEQFF. The CDR3 region has the DNA TGTGCCAGCAGCCAAGAGGGGGATGCCGCCTACAATGGTGAGCAGTTCTTC. V is TRBV3-1 and J is TRBJ2-1; perhaps D is TRBD1 or TRBD2 (5 bases each). CDR3 size: 17 residues. Trimming removed 0 bases at V and 9 bases at J, with 21 bases between. Germline CDR1 is LGHDT and CDR2 is YNNKEL (reference sequence).

This clonotype appeared a few times. This chain connects TRBV6-5 to TRBJ2-1, with 10 bases fitting TRBD1. From germline, CDR1 is MNHEY and CDR2 SVGAGI. Trimming took 6 bases from V and 10 from J; bases not matched to a gene: 12. This CDR3 is 15 amino acids long. The CDR3 reads CASRPTGTGVNEQFF. The DNA of the CDR3 is TGTGCCAGCAGACCTACCGGGACAGGGGTGAACGAGCAGTTCTTC.

This clonotype has more than one count but fewer than ten. The chain uses TRBV2 and TRBJ1-1, with TRBD1 as a possible D gene (5 bases). The CDR3 covers 16 residues. Trimming stripped 4 bases from V and 0 bases from J, with 15 bases between. Per the germline V gene, CDR1 is SNHLY and CDR2 is FYNNEI. This chain's CDR3 is CASSVRDPFLNTEAFF. The CDR3 DNA is TGTGCCAGCAGTGTCCGGGACCCCTTCCTGAACACTGAAGCTTTCTTT. The whole variable domain, filled in from reference TRBV2 and TRBJ1-1, reads EPEVTQTPSHQVTQMGQEVILRCVPISNHLYFYWYRQILGQKVEFLVSFYNNEISEKSEIFDDQFSVERPDGSNFTLKIRSTKLEDSAMYFCASSVRDPFLNTEAFFGQGTRLTVV.

This clonotype has only a few counts. The chain carries TRBV20-1 and TRBJ1-2, with D uncertain. The CDR3 contains 12 residues. V was shortened by 2 bases and J by 4 bases, with 8 bases between the two germline ends. Germline CDR1 is DFQATT and CDR2 is SNEGSKA (reference sequence). CDR3 sequence: CSARRGSYGYTF. DNA for the CDR3: TGCAGTGCTAGACGGGGAAGCTATGGCTACACCTTC.

The table lists this clonotype with a few counts. CDR3: CASSQQGGVEKLFF. The CDR3, as DNA: TGTGCCAGCAGCCAACAGGGAGGCGTTGAAAAACTGTTTTTT. V is TRBV12-3 or TRBV12-4 and J is TRBJ1-4; weak D call: TRBD1 (6 bases). CDR3 length: 14 amino acids. Between the trimmed V and J ends, which lost 6 bases and 7 bases, there was a span of 15 bases.

This clonotype was detected only a few times. The rearrangement links TRBV5-1 to TRBJ2-5; possibly TRBD2 for D (6 bases). This CDR3 spans 17 amino acids. Germline V gives CDR1 SGHRS, CDR2 YFSETQ. Trimming left V 4 bases short and J 4 bases short, with 23 bases between. CDR3 sequence reads: CASSALPPGLTGETQYF. The CDR3 DNA is TGCGCCAGCAGCGCTCTCCCTCCGGGACTGACGGGAGAGACCCAGTACTTC.

The J gene is TRBJ2-7, the V gene TRBV10-1; D is perhaps TRBD2 (6 bases). The V and J ends lost 4 bases and 0 bases respectively, with 16 bases between them. Germline assignment: CDR1 WNHNN and CDR2 SYGVQD (reference sequence). This CDR3 comprises 16 residues. The CDR3 loop reads CASSGKEGSYSYEQYF. CDR3 sequence (DNA): TGCGCCAGCAGTGGGAAGGAGGGGTCCTACTCCTACGAGCAGTACTTC.

This clonotype was recorded many times. The genes are TRBV12-3 or TRBV12-4 and TRBJ2-5, with a possible D match to TRBD2 (6 bases). The length of the CDR3 is 19 residues. V was pared by 6 bases and J by 7 bases, with 33 bases between. The CDR3 bases are TGTGCCAGCAGCCCTGAGTTTCGCCCCGGGACTCAAAGGGCGGGGACCCAGTACTTC. Protein: CASSPEFRPGTQRAGTQYF.

The chain recombines TRBV7-3 with TRBJ2-1; 7 positions match TRBD2. This CDR3 contains 14 residues. The J segment lost 9 bases and the V segment lost 2 bases, leaving 7 bases of the junction unmatched. Germline lookup yields CDR1 SGHTA and CDR2 FQGTGA. This CDR3 is CASSLRRERSEQFF. The CDR3 DNA follows: TGTGCCAGCAGCTTACGGCGGGAGAGGAGTGAGCAGTTCTTC. Supplemented by reference TRBV7-3 and TRBJ2-1, the full variable domain reads GAGVSQTPSNKVTEKGKYVELRCDPISGHTALYWYRQSLGQGPEFLIYFQGTGAADDSGLPNDRFFAVRPEGSVSTLKIQRTERGDSAVYLCASSLRRERSEQFFGPGTRLTVL.

Here the CDR3 reads CASSEFYGYTF. The DNA for the CDR3 is TGTGCCAGCAGCGAGTTCTATGGCTACACCTTC. V and J are TRBV25-1 and TRBJ1-2; D is unclear. The V gene lost 6 bases and the J gene lost 4 bases, with 6 bases spanning the gap. In germline, CDR1 is MGHDK, CDR2 SYGVNS. This CDR3 contains 11 residues.

This clonotype was recorded a few times. The chain carries TRBV6-2 or TRBV6-3 and TRBJ2-5, with D possibly called TRBD1 or TRBD2 (5 bases each). Germline values: CDR1 MNHEY, CDR2 SVGEGT. The V end lost 7 bases, the J end lost 5 bases, and 8 bases lay between the germline ends. There are 11 residues in the CDR3. The DNA of the CDR3 is TGTGCCAGCACGGGGCATGAGACCCAGTACTTC. Its protein product is CASTGHETQYF.

This clonotype was seen many times. This sequence joins TRBV29-1 and TRBJ2-3; TRBD2 aligns across 7 bases. V shed 0 bases, J shed 0 bases, and the junction held 9 bases outside the gene matches. The CDR3 sequence is 17 residues long. The germline V gene has CDR1 SQVTM and CDR2 ANQGSEA. The CDR3 nucleotides are TGCAGCGTTGAAGATCATCTTGGCGGGGGTAGCACAGATACGCAGTATTTT. It is translated as CSVEDHLGGGSTDTQYF.

This clonotype has only a few counts. The genes are TRBV15 and TRBJ2-2, with 7 bases identical to TRBD1. This CDR3 spans 13 amino acids. CDR1 LNHNV and CDR2 YYDKDF come from the germline V gene (reference sequence). V lost 9 bases and J lost 6; bases outside the gene matches: 7. The CDR3 sequence: CATSHRGSGELFF. CDR3 in DNA: TGTGCCACTTCGCACAGGGGTTCCGGGGAGCTGTTTTTT.

This clonotype was detected a few times. CDR3: CASSHRVTNTEAFF. The CDR3 bases are TGTGCCAGCAGCCACAGGGTAACTAACACTGAAGCTTTCTTT. The chain is built from TRBV11-2 and TRBJ1-1, with D tentatively TRBD1 (6 bases). Trimming pared 5 bases from V and 2 bases from J, leaving 12 bases between. CDR3 length: 14 residues. CDR1 SGHAT and CDR2 FQNNGV come from the germline V gene.